One TCR beta chain is described in this entry. The protocol was immunoSEQ multiplex PCR, while the TCRdb copy is restricted to in-frame clones and leaves out a portion. This table holds 20,000 to 25,000 clones, approximately 92% found once. V was clipped by 6 bases and J by 0 bases, with 11 bases between them. Germline values: CDR1 MNHNY, CDR2 SVGAGI (reference sequence). CDR3 size: 14 residues. This sample was taken from a study of T cells in tuberculosis. This sequence joins TRBV6-6 and TRBJ1-2; no firm D call. The sample was PBMCs. The source of this sequence is a donor aged 10-30 years with latent tuberculosis or without tuberculosis infection. Some clones in this sample may be carry-over from other donors' samples. CDR3 sequence: CASRRAGANYGYTF. CDR3 sequence (DNA): TGTGCCAGCAGGAGGGCAGGCGCTAACTATGGCTACACCTTC.